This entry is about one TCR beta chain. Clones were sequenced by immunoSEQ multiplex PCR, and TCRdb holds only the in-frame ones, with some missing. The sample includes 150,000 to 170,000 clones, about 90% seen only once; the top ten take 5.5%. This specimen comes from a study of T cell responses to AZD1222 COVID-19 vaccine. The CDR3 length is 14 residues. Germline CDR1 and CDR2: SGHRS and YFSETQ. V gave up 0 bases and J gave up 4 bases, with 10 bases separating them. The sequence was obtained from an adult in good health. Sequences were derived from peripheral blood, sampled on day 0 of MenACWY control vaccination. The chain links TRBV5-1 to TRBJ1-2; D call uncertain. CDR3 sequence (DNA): TGCGCCAGCAGCTTGGCCCCGGGAGGCTATGGCTACACCTTC. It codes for CASSLAPGGYGYTF.